The 13 T cell receptor beta chains in this list originate from one sample, sequenced in a study of cytotoxic CD8 clonotypes in ibrutinib-treated CLL. Profiled with immunoSEQ multiplex PCR; TCRdb holds only in-frame clones, not every one. The sample lists roughly 100,000 clones; approximately 82% were seen once. Sequenced material: PBMCs, taken after 12 months of ibrutinib treatment. The receptors shown here come from a human donor with chronic lymphocytic leukemia.

This chain's CDR3 is CASSEQRQGGGEQYF. In DNA form, the CDR3 reads TGTGCCAGCAGTGAACAACGGCAGGGTGGCGGCGAGCAGTACTTC. The chain couples TRBV25-1 to TRBJ2-7; TRBD1 might be the D (5 bases). CDR1 and CDR2 (germline): MGHDK, SYGVNS. The CDR3 contains 15 residues. V was shortened by 2 bases and J by 6 bases, with 17 bases between the two germline ends.

Regarding this clone: Within the sample, other DNA sequences also encode this same CDR3. The rearrangement uses TRBV19 and TRBJ1-3; D possibly corresponds to TRBD1 (6 bases). The length of the CDR3 is 14 residues. Trimming left V 3 bases short and J 2 bases short, with 8 bases between. Germline CDR1 is LNHDA and CDR2 is SQIVND (reference sequence). The CDR3 sequence: CASSIAGAGNTIYF. The CDR3 DNA follows: TGTGCCAGTAGTATTGCAGGGGCTGGAAACACCATATATTTT.

This clone was recorded once. The genes are TRBV7-9 and TRBJ2-3; D might be TRBD1 (6 bases). Deletions cut 6 bases from V and 4 bases from J, with 17 bases between. The CDR3 totals 15 residues. Germline-derived CDR1 and CDR2 are SEHNR and FQNEAQ (reference sequence). The CDR3 nucleotides read TGTGCCAGCAGTGCGACAGGAAACGGCGCAGATACGCAGTATTTT. Residues: CASSATGNGADTQYF. The variable domain in full, with the rest retrieved from reference TRBV7-9 and TRBJ2-3, is DTGVSQNPRHKITKRGQNVTFRCDPISEHNRLYWYRQTLGQGPEFLTYFQNEAQLEKSRLLSDRFSAERPKGSFSTLEIQRTEQGDSAMYLCASSATGNGADTQYFGPGTRLTVL.

This clone appeared once. The V call is TRBV2, the J call TRBJ1-1; tentatively, D is TRBD1 (6 bases). This CDR3 is built from 15 residues. Germline assignment: CDR1 SNHLY and CDR2 FYNNEI. V lost 8 bases and J lost 5, with 21 bases in between. CDR3 in amino acids: CASSLSQGLGTEAFF. The CDR3 DNA reads as TGTGCCAGCTCACTTTCGCAGGGGCTCGGGACTGAAGCTTTCTTT.

Only a few counts were recorded for this clone. This chain links TRBV16 with TRBJ2-6, with D tentatively TRBD1 or TRBD2 (5 bases each). V lost 2 bases, J lost 3 bases, and 11 bases lay in between. The CDR3 runs 16 residues. The germline CDR1 and CDR2 sequences are KGHSY and FQNENV. In DNA, the CDR3 is TGTGCCAGCAGCCAAATGTCGGGGCGTGGGGCCAACGTCCTGACTTTC. It encodes CASSQMSGRGANVLTF.

This clone was detected a few times. V is TRBV28 and J is TRBJ1-1; possible D gene TRBD1, 5 bases. The V end lost 7 bases, the J end lost 8 bases, and 14 bases lay between the germline ends. This CDR3 has 12 residues. CDR1 MDHEN and CDR2 SYDVKM come from the germline V gene. CDR3 amino acids: CASTNLRGEAFF. The DNA of the CDR3 is TGTGCCAGCACTAATCTCCGGGGCGAAGCTTTCTTT. The full variable domain, with the rest looked up from reference TRBV28 and TRBJ1-1, is DVKVTQSSRYLVKRTGEKVFLECVQDMDHENMFWYRQDPGLGLRLIYFSYDVKMKEKGDIPEGYSVSREKKERFSLILESASTNQTSMYLCASTNLRGEAFFGQGTRLTVV.

This chain links TRBV14 with TRBJ2-2; D gene uncertain. Germline assignment: CDR1 SGHDN and CDR2 FVKESK. The CDR3 extends over 14 amino acids. Trimming left V 5 bases short and J 2 bases short, with 9 bases between. The CDR3 DNA sequence: TGTGCCAGCAGCTTATCACGTAACACCGGGGAGCTGTTTTTT. Protein: CASSLSRNTGELFF.

The genes are TRBV6-6 and TRBJ2-7, with 9 bases lining up with TRBD2. The CDR3 consists of 13 residues. CDR1 MNHNY and CDR2 SVGAGI come from the germline V gene (reference sequence). The V segment lost 4 bases and the J segment 3 bases; nucleotides outside the gene matches: 1. In nucleotides, the CDR3 is TGTGCCAGCAGTTCTAGCGGGGTCTACGAGCAGTACTTC. Amino acid sequence: CASSSSGVYEQYF.

This chain links TRBV19 with TRBJ2-1, with a tentative D call TRBD2 (6 bases). From germline, CDR1 is LNHDA and CDR2 SQIVND (reference sequence). V was pared by 2 bases and J by 6 bases, with 8 bases between. The CDR3 contains 13 residues. In DNA, the CDR3 is TGTGCCAGTAGTATACGACTAGTCAATGAGCAGTTCTTC. Protein: CASSIRLVNEQFF.

The gene calls are TRBV5-4 and TRBJ2-1; no reliable D call. The germline gives CDR1 SGHNT, CDR2 YYREEE (reference sequence). V was clipped by 0 bases and J by 5 bases, with 3 bases between them. The length of the CDR3 is 12 residues. CDR3 DNA sequence: TGTGCCAGCAGCTTGGCGGACAATGAGCAGTTCTTC. Translation gives CASSLADNEQFF.

Here the CDR3 DNA reads TGTGCCAGCAGTCCTTCGGGGACTGAAGCTTTCTTT. Translated, it gives CASSPSGTEAFF. The chain couples TRBV2 to TRBJ1-1; D ambiguous. V was cut by 5 bases and J by 5 bases, with 9 bases left in between. Germline loops: CDR1 SNHLY, CDR2 FYNNEI. The CDR3 has 12 residues.

This clone rates as medium-sized (0.01 to 0.1%). V and J are TRBV4-2 and TRBJ1-4, with a possible D match to TRBD1 (5 bases). Germline V CDR1 and CDR2: LGHNA, YNFKEQ. Trimming left V 0 bases short and J 7 bases short, with 9 bases between. The CDR3 runs 14 residues. DNA for the CDR3: TGTGCCAGCAGCCAAGATTTGGGGCCTGAAAAACTGTTTTTT. Protein: CASSQDLGPEKLFF.

The chain combines TRBV7-9 with TRBJ2-7; 9 nucleotides align to TRBD1. The CDR3 extends over 13 amino acids. V gave up 4 bases and J gave up 3 bases; unmatched junction bases: 1. Germline-derived CDR1 and CDR2 are SEHNR and FQNEAQ (reference sequence). The CDR3: CASSSTGGYEQYF. CDR3 nucleotides: TGTGCCAGCAGCTCGACAGGGGGCTACGAGCAGTACTTC. Supplemented by reference TRBV7-9 and TRBJ2-7, the full variable domain reads DTGVSQNPRHKITKRGQNVTFRCDPISEHNRLYWYRQTLGQGPEFLTYFQNEAQLEKSRLLSDRFSAERPKGSFSTLEIQRTEQGDSAMYLCASSSTGGYEQYFGPGTRLTVT.